Each of the 17 T cell receptor beta chains below was sequenced from the same sample in a study of monozygotic twins with inflammatory bowel disease. TCRdb reworked the 5' RACE reads into one entry per CDR3 protein, no DNA. The sample has some 450,000 distinct CDR3 sequences. Sequenced sample: blood. These receptor sequences come from a human donor with ulcerative colitis or Crohn's disease, or a healthy co-twin of an affected twin (not recorded which).

The chain couples TRBV20-1 to TRBJ2-5; TCRdb reports TRBD2, a call that lacks DNA to check it against. Germline CDR1 is DFQATT and CDR2 is SNEGSKA (reference sequence). The CDR3 runs 16 residues. CDR3 region: CSARDITGDLQETQYF.

The rearrangement uses TRBV24-1 and TRBJ1-2; the TRBD1 assignment by TCRdb is unverifiable without DNA. Germline assignment: CDR1 KGHDR and CDR2 SFDVKD. The CDR3 runs to 12 residues. The CDR3 protein is CATSGPRTSYTF.

This sequence joins TRBV12-3 or TRBV12-4 and TRBJ2-3; TCRdb reports TRBD2, a call that lacks DNA to check it against. This CDR3 is built from 15 residues. CDR3 region: CASTLRTSGIDTQYF.

This rearrangement joins TRBV29-1 to TRBJ1-2; TCRdb selects TRBD1, and the lack of DNA leaves this call unchecked. Germline values: CDR1 SQVTM, CDR2 ANQGSEA. CDR3 length: 14 amino acids. This CDR3 is CSVPGLGRAYGYTF.

V gene TRBV30 combines with J gene TRBJ2-2. This CDR3 is built from 13 residues. Germline lookup yields CDR1 GTSNPN and CDR2 SVGIG (reference sequence). The CDR3: CAWSGRNTGELFF.

This chain connects TRBV4-2 to TRBJ2-7; TCRdb indicates TRBD1, and absent DNA this call remains unverified. The germline CDR1 and CDR2 sequences are LGHNA and YNFKEQ. This CDR3 contains 14 residues. This chain's CDR3 is CASSAGQLSYEQYF.

The chain is built from TRBV5-1 and TRBJ2-1; there is no DNA to check the TCRdb D call of TRBD1. This CDR3 comprises 17 residues. Germline values: CDR1 SGHRS, CDR2 YFSETQ. The CDR3 spells CASSVSGTGRSYNEQFF.

This sequence joins TRBV29-1 and TRBJ2-4. The CDR3 runs to 14 residues. The germline V gene has CDR1 SQVTM and CDR2 ANQGSEA. CDR3 sequence reads: CSVDPSGAKNIQYF.

CDR3 region: CASSREQGVYTEAFF. The rearrangement links TRBV12-3 or TRBV12-4 to TRBJ1-1; TCRdb's D call of TRBD1 is untestable without DNA. CDR3 length: 15 amino acids.

V gene TRBV7-3 combines with J gene TRBJ2-3; TCRdb selects TRBD1, and the lack of DNA leaves this call unchecked. The CDR3 totals 16 residues. Germline assignment: CDR1 SGHTA and CDR2 FQGTGA. The CDR3 loop is CASSLRPRGGSDTQYF.

The chain uses TRBV20-1 and TRBJ2-7; there is no DNA to check the TCRdb D call of TRBD1. The CDR3 contains 14 residues. Germline V gives CDR1 DFQATT, CDR2 SNEGSKA (reference sequence). This CDR3 is CSAPTGGSSYEQYF.

J is TRBJ2-3 and V is TRBV5-6; the TCRdb D gene call, TRBD2, has no DNA to confirm it. CDR3 length: 17 residues. The germline V gene has CDR1 SGHDT and CDR2 YYEEEE. The CDR3 loop reads CASSPLGSGGSIHTQYF.

CDR3: CASSSSGGAEQYF. The chain has TRBV3-1 and TRBJ2-7; TCRdb picks TRBD2, but there is no DNA to check that call. The CDR3 runs to 13 residues. Germline assignment: CDR1 LGHDT and CDR2 YNNKEL (reference sequence).

This CDR3 is CAWMDVTYEQYF. V is TRBV30 and J is TRBJ2-7. CDR1 and CDR2 from the germline V gene are GTSNPN and SVGIG (reference sequence). The CDR3 spans 12 residues.

The chain joins TRBV11-2 to TRBJ2-2. Per germline, CDR1 SGHAT and CDR2 FQNNGV. There are 15 residues in the CDR3. CDR3 region: CASSFEGSGTGELFF.

The rearrangement links TRBV5-6 to TRBJ2-1; TCRdb designates TRBD2, a call that cannot be tested without DNA. Germline CDR1 reads SGHDT; CDR2 reads YYEEEE. This CDR3 is built from 14 residues. The CDR3 here is CASSLLDYRNEQFF. Supplemented by reference TRBV5-6 and TRBJ2-1, the full variable domain reads DAGVTQSPTHLIKTRGQQVTLRCSPKSGHDTVSWYQQALGQGPQFIFQYYEEEERQRGNFPDRFSGHQFPNYSSELNVNALLLGDSALYLCASSLLDYRNEQFFGPGTRLTVL.

The genes are TRBV5-1 and TRBJ2-1; the TCRdb D gene call, TRBD1, has no DNA to confirm it. CDR3 length equals 15 residues. Germline V gene data show CDR1 as SGHRS and CDR2 as YFSETQ. This CDR3 reads CASSLDPGRGNEQFF. The full variable domain, completed using reference TRBV5-1 and TRBJ2-1, is KAGVTQTPRYLIKTRGQQVTLSCSPISGHRSVSWYQQTPGQGLQFLFEYFSETQRNKGNFPGRFSGRQFSNSRSEMNVSTLELGDSALYLCASSLDPGRGNEQFFGPGTRLTVL.